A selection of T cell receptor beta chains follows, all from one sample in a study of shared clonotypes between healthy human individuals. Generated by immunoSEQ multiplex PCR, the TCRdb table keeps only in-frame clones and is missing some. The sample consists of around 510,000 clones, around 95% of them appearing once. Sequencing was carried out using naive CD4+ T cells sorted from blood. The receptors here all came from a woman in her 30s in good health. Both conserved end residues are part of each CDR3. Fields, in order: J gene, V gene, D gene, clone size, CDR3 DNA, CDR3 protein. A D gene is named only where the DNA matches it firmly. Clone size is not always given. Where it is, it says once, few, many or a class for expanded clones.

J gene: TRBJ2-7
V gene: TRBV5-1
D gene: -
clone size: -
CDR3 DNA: TGCGCCAGCAGCTTGGAGGGGACATCCTCCTACGAGCAGTACTTC
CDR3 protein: CASSLEGTSSYEQYF

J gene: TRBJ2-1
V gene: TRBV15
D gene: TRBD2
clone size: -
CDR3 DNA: TGTGCCACCAGCAGCGACGGATACGCTACTAGCGGGAGATTAAATGAGCAGTTCTTC
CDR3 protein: CATSSDGYATSGRLNEQFF

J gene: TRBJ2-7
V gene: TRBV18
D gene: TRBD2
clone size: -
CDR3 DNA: TGTGCCAGCTCACCTCGGCTAGCGGGAGTCGAGCAGTACTTC
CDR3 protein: CASSPRLAGVEQYF

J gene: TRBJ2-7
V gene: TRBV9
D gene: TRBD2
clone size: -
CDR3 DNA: TGTGCCAGCAGCCCCACCGTCGGGACTAGCGGGGGATCCTACGAGCAGTACTTC
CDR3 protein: CASSPTVGTSGGSYEQYF

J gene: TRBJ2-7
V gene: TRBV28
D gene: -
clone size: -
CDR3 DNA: TGTGCCAGCAGTTTATGGGAAGGGGCTAGCGAGCAGTACTTC
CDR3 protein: CASSLWEGASEQYF

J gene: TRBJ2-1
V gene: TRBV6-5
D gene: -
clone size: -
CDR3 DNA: TGTGCCAGCAGTCTAACCGGTCGAACATACAATGAGCAGTTCTTC
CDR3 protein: CASSLTGRTYNEQFF

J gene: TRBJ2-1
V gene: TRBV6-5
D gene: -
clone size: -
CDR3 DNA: TGTGCCAGCAGTTTAGACACGGAGCAGTTCTTC
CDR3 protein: CASSLDTEQFF

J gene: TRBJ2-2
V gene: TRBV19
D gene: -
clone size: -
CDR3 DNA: TGTGCCAGTAGTATCAGAGGGGACACCGGGGAGCTGTTTTTT
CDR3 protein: CASSIRGDTGELFF

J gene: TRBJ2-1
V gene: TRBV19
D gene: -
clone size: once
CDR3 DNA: TGTGCCAGTAGTATGTATGGCGGGGGCTTGACGTACAATGAGCAGTTCTTC
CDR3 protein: CASSMYGGGLTYNEQFF

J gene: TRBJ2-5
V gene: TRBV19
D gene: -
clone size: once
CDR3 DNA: TGTGCCAGTAGTAGGACTGATCAAGAGACCCAGTACTTC
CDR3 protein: CASSRTDQETQYF

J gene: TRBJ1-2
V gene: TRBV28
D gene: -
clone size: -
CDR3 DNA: TGTGCCAGCAGCCTGGGGGCTTTAGTTACTAACTATGGCTACACCTTC
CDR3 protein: CASSLGALVTNYGYTF

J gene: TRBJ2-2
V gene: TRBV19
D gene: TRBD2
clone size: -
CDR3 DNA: TGTGCCAGTAGTTACCCTCGGTGGGAGGGCCGGAGCGGGGAGCTGTTTTTT
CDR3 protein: CASSYPRWEGRSGELFF

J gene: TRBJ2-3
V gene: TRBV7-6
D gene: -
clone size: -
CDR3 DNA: TGTGCCAGCAGCTTAGCGGCAGATACGCAGTATTTT
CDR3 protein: CASSLAADTQYF

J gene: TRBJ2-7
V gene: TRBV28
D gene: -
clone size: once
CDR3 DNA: TGTGCCAGCAGCTCCTCCGGGACCGGATCCTACGAGCAGTACTTC
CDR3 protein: CASSSSGTGSYEQYF

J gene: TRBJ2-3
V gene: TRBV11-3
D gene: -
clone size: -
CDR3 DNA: TGTGCCAGCAGCCAAAAAGGGTGGACAGATACGCAGTATTTT
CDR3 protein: CASSQKGWTDTQYF

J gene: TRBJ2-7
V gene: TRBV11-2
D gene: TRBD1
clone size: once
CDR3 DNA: TGTGCCAGCAGTAACAGGGGCAGCTCCTACGAGCAGTACTTC
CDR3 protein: CASSNRGSSYEQYF

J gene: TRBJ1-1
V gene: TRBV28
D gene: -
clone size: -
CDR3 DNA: TGTGCCAGCCACAGCAACACTGAAGCTTTCTTT
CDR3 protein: CASHSNTEAFF

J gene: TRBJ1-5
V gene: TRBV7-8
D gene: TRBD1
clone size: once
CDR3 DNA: TGTGCCAGCAGCTTATTACGGGACAGGGGGCCAGAGGTTAGCAATCAGCCCCAGCATTTT
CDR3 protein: CASSLLRDRGPEVSNQPQHF

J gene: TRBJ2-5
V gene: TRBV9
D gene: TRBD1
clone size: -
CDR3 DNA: TGTGCCAGCAGCTCCGGACAGGGTAGGAGTTTTCCGTACCAAGAGACCCAGTACTTC
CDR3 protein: CASSSGQGRSFPYQETQYF

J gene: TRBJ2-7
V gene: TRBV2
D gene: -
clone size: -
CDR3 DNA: TGTGCCAGCAGCCTTAGCTCCTACGAGCAGTACTTC
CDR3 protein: CASSLSSYEQYF

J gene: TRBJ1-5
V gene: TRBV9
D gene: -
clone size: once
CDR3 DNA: TGTGCCAGCAGCCAACTTGAGACCCATCAGCCCCAGCATTTT
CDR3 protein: CASSQLETHQPQHF

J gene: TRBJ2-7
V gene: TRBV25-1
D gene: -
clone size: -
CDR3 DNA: TGTGCCAGCACTCTGCGGGGCCAGCAGTACTTC
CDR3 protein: CASTLRGQQYF

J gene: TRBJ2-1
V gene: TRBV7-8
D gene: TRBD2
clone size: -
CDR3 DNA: TGTGCCAGCAGCTTGCGAGGGACTAGCGGGAGGGCCATCGGCTACAATGAGCAGTTCTTC
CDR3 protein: CASSLRGTSGRAIGYNEQFF

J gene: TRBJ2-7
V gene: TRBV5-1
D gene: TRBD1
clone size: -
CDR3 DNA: TGCGCCAGCAGCCGGGACAGTCTCACCTACGAGCAGTACTTC
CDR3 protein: CASSRDSLTYEQYF

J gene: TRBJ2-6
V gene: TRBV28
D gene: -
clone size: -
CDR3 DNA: TGTGCCAGCAGTTTTTCTGGGGCCAACGTCCTGACTTTC
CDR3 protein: CASSFSGANVLTF

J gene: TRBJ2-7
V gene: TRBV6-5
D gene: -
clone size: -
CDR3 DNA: TGTGCCAGCTTCAGCGGGTTAGGGTCCTACGAGCAGTACTTC
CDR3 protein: CASFSGLGSYEQYF

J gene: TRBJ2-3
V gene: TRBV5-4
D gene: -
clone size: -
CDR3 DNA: TGTGCCAGCAGCTTGGACAGGAGAAACACAGATACGCAGTATTTT
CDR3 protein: CASSLDRRNTDTQYF

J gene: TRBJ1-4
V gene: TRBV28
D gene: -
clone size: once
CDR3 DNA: TGTGCCAGCAGTTTACCCCCAGGGGAAAAACTGTTTTTT
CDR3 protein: CASSLPPGEKLFF

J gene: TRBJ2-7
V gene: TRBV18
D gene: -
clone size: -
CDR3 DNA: TGTGCCAGCTCACCGTCCAGGAGCTCCTACGAGCAGTACTTC
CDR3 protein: CASSPSRSSYEQYF